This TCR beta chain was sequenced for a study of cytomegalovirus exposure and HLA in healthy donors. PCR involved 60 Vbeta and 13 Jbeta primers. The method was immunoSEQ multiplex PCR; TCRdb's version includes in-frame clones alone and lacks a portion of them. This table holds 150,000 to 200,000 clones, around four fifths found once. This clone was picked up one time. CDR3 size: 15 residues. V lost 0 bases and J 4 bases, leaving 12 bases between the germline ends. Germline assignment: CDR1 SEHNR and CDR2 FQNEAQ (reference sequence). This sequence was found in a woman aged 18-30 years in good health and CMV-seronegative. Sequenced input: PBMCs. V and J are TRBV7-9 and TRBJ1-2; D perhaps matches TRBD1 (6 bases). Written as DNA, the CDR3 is TGTGCCAGCAGCTTAGCGATGACAGGAGGCTATGGCTACACCTTC. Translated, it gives CASSLAMTGGYGYTF. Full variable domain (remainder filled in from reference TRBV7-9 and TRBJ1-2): DTGVSQNPRHKITKRGQNVTFRCDPISEHNRLYWYRQTLGQGPEFLTYFQNEAQLEKSRLLSDRFSAERPKGSFSTLEIQRTEQGDSAMYLCASSLAMTGGYGYTFGSGTRLTVV.